This record concerns one TCR beta chain sequence. Its target is unknown. A read error may be the cause here, since a much bigger clone is one base away. Semi-nested PCR with Nested Universal Primer A followed constant-region reverse priming of full-length variable regions. TCRdb recomputed calls from the 5' RACE reads with MiXCR, one row per CDR3 protein. Found here are under 15,000 distinct CDR3 sequences, less than 25% of them singletons; the top ten hold around 3.3%. General study findings and limits: The larger-cohort validation was restricted to a single TCR beta V-J rearrangement rather than whole repertoires. Tumor Tregs overlapped most with tumor, then blood, naive CD4+ cells.

The CDR3 runs 15 residues. This sequence was found in a female donor with breast cancer. The sequenced sample was naive CD4+ T cells sorted from blood. Subset noted: naive CD4+ T cells, CD4+CD45RA+CD25-. This chain connects TRBV12-3 or TRBV12-4 to TRBJ2-5; TRBD2 might be the D (6 bases). DNA for the CDR3: TGTGTCAGCAGTTTAGGGACTCTCACGCAGGAGACCCAGTACTTC. As protein: CVSSLGTLTQETQYF.